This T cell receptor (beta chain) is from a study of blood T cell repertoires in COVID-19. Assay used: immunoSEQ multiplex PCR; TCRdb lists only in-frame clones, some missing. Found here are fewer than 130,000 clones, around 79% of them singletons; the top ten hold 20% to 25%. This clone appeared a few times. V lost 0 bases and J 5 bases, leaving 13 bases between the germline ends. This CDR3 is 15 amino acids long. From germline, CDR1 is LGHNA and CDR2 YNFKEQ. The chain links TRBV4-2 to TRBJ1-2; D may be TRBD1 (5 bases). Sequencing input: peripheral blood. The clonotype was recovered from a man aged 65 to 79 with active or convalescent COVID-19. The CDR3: CASSQEGVVAYGYTF. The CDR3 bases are TGTGCCAGCAGCCAAGAAGGGGTTGTTGCATATGGCTACACCTTC.